Described below is a single T cell receptor beta chain sequence and its context. Its target is not known. The read gets to within 3 residues of the CDR3 end, and the germline J gene fills in the rest. The entry originates in a study of T cell clonality in common variable immunodeficiency. Clones were read by immunoSEQ multiplex PCR, and TCRdb kept only the in-frame ones, dropping some. The sample contains about 34,000 clones, none of them singletons. CDR3 size: 13 residues. V lost 2 bases to trimming and J lost 6 bases, with 10 bases between them. CDR1 KGHSH and CDR2 LQKENI come from the germline V gene. Notes on the study in general: Patient heterogeneity in the CVID cohort limited correlations between repertoire features and clinical complications. Fewer TCRbeta clones were shared among CVID subjects than controls.

This receptor was obtained from a person aged 18 to 75 in good health. The sample consisted of peripheral blood mononuclear cells. The chain uses TRBV18 and TRBJ1-1; D is possibly TRBD1 (5 bases). The CDR3 bases that were read are TGTGCCAGCTCACCAATTTGGGGGGCTGAA. Translating it yields CASSPIWGAE. The whole CDR3 protein reads CASSPIWGAEAFF. The whole variable domain, remainder taken from reference TRBV18 and TRBJ1-1, is NAGVMQNPRHLVRRRGQEARLRCSPMKGHSHVYWYRQLPEEGLKFMVYLQKENIIDESGMPKERFSAEFPKEGPSILRIQQVVRGDSAAYFCASSPIWGAEAFFGQGTRLTVV.